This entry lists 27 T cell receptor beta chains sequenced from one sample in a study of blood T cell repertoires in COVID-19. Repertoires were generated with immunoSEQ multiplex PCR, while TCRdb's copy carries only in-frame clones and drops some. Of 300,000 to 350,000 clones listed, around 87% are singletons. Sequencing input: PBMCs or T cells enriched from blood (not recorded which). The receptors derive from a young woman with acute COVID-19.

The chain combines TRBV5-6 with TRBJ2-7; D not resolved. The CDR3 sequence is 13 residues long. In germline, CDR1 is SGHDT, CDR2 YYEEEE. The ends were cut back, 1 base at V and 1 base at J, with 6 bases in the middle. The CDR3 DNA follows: TGTGCCAGCAGCTTGTTCGGTTCCTACGAGCAGTACTTC. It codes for CASSLFGSYEQYF.

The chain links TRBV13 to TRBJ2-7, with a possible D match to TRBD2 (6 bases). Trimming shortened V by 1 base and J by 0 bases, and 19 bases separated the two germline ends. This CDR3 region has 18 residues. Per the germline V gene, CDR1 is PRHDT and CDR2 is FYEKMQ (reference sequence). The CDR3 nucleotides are TGTGCCAGCAGCTTAGAGGGGAGATTAGCGGAGAGCTCCTACGAGCAGTACTTC. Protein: CASSLEGRLAESSYEQYF.

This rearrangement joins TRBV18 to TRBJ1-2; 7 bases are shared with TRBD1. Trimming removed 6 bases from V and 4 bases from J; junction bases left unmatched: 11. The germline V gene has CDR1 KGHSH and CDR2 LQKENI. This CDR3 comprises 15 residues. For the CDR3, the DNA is TGTGCCAGCTCCCTCTCAGGGGGTGGGACCTATGGCTACACCTTC. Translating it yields CASSLSGGGTYGYTF.

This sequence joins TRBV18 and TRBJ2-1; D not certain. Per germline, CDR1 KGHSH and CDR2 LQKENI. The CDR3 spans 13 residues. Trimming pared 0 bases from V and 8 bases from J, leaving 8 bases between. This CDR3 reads CASSPPTLDEQFF. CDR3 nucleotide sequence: TGTGCCAGCTCACCACCCACTTTGGATGAGCAGTTCTTC. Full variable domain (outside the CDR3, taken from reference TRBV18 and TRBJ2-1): NAGVMQNPRHLVRRRGQEARLRCSPMKGHSHVYWYRQLPEEGLKFMVYLQKENIIDESGMPKERFSAEFPKEGPSILRIQQVVRGDSAAYFCASSPPTLDEQFFGPGTRLTVL.

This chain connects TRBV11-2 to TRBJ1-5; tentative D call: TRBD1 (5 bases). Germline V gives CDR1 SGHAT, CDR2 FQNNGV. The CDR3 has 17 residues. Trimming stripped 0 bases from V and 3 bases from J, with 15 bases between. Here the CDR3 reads CASSLDGPPGNNQPQHF. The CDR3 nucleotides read TGTGCCAGCAGCTTAGATGGTCCTCCAGGGAACAATCAGCCCCAGCATTTT.

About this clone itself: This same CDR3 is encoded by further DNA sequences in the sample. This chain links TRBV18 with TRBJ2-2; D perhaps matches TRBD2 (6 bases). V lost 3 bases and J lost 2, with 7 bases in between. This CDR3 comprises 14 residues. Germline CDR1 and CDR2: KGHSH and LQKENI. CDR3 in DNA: TGTGCCAGCTCACCGCGGGGTAACACCGGGGAGCTGTTTTTT. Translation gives CASSPRGNTGELFF.

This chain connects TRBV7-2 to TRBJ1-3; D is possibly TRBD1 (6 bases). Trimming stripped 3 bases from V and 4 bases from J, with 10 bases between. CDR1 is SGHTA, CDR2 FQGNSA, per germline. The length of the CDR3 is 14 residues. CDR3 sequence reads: CASSFGGLGNTIYF. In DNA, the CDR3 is TGTGCCAGCAGCTTCGGGGGGCTCGGAAACACCATATATTTT.

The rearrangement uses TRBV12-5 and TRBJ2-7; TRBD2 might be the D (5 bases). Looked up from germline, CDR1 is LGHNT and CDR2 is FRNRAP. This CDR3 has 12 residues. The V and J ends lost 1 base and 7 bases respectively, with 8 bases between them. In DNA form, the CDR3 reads TGTGCTAGTGGTTTGGGTCGGAGGGAGCAGTACTTC. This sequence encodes CASGLGRREQYF.

The CDR3 sequence: CASSLSGDRNQPQHF. CDR3 nucleotide sequence: TGTGCCAGCAGCTTATCTGGGGACAGGAATCAGCCCCAGCATTTT. The J gene is TRBJ1-5, the V gene TRBV7-3; 8 bases match TRBD1. CDR1 is SGHTA, CDR2 FQGTGA, per germline. This CDR3 comprises 15 residues. The V segment lost 2 bases and the J segment 4 bases; nucleotides outside the gene matches: 4.

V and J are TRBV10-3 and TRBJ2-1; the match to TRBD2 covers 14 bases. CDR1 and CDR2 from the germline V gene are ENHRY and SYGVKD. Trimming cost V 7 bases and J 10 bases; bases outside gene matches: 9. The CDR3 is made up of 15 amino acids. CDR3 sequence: CAIKETSGRAWEQFF. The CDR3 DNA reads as TGTGCCATCAAGGAGACTAGCGGGAGGGCGTGGGAGCAGTTCTTC.

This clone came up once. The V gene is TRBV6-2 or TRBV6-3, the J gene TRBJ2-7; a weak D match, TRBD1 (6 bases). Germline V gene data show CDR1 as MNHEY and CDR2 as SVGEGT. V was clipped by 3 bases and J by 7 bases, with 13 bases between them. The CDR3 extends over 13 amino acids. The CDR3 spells CASSYIPRGEQYF. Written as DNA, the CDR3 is TGTGCCAGCAGTTATATCCCCAGGGGTGAGCAGTACTTC.

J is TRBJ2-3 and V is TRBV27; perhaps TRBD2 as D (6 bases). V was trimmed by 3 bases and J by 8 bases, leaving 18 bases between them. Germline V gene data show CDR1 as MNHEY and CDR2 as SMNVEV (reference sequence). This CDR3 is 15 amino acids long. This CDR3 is CASSLRGTGFATQYF. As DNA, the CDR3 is TGTGCCAGCAGTTTGCGGGGAACGGGCTTTGCTACGCAGTATTTT.

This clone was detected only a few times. The CDR3 bases are TGTGCCAGCAGCCGGGGGAGGGGGAAAGGTGAAAAACTGTTTTTT. Translated, it gives CASSRGRGKGEKLFF. This chain links TRBV28 with TRBJ1-4, with D tentatively TRBD1 (6 bases). CDR3 length: 15 residues. Deletions cut 6 bases from V and 7 bases from J, with 18 bases between. The germline V gene has CDR1 MDHEN and CDR2 SYDVKM. The full variable domain, in which reference TRBV28 and TRBJ1-4 provide the parts outside the CDR3, is DVKVTQSSRYLVKRTGEKVFLECVQDMDHENMFWYRQDPGLGLRLIYFSYDVKMKEKGDIPEGYSVSREKKERFSLILESASTNQTSMYLCASSRGRGKGEKLFFGSGTQLSVL.

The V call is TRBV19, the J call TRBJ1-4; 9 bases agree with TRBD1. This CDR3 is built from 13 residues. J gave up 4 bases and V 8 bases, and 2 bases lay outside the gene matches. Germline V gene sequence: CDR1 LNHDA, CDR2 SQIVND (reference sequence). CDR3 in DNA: TGTGCCAGTGAGGGACAGGGTAATGAAAAACTGTTTTTT. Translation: CASEGQGNEKLFF.

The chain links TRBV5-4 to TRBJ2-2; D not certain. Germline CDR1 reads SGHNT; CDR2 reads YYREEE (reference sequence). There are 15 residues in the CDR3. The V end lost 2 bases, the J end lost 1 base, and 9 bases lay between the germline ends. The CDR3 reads CASSFSLENTGELFF. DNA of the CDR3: TGTGCCAGCAGCTTTAGTCTAGAGAACACCGGGGAGCTGTTTTTT.

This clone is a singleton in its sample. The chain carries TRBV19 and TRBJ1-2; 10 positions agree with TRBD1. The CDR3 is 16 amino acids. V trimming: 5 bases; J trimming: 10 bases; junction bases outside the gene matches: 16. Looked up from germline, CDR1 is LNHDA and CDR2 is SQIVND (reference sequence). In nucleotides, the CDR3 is TGTGCCAGTAGTCCCCGCGGGGGACAGGGGCTTTTTCTCTACACCTTC. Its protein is CASSPRGGQGLFLYTF.

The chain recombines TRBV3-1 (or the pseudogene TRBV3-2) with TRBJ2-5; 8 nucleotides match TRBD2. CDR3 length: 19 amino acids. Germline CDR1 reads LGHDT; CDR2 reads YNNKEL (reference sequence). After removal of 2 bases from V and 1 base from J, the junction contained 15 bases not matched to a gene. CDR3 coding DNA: TGTGCCAGCAGCCAAAGAGGGTGGCTAGCGGGCCCAGTCCAAGAGACCCAGTACTTC. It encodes CASSQRGWLAGPVQETQYF.

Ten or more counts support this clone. The CDR3 nucleotides are TGTGCCAGCAGCGTGGGGTCCTCCAGCGGCGAGACCGATACGCAGTATTTT. Its protein is CASSVGSSSGETDTQYF. The chain employs TRBV9 and TRBJ2-3, with D perhaps matching TRBD2 (5 bases). Germline CDR1 SGDLS, CDR2 YYNGEE. V lost 2 bases to trimming and J lost 6 bases, with 22 bases between them. The CDR3 sequence is 17 residues long.

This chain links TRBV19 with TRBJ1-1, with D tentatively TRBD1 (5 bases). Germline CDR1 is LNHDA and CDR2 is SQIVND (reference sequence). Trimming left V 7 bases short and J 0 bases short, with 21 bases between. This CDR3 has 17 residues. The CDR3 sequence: CASIMRGGGSVNTEAFF. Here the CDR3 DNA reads TGTGCCAGTATCATGCGGGGCGGGGGATCAGTGAACACTGAAGCTTTCTTT.

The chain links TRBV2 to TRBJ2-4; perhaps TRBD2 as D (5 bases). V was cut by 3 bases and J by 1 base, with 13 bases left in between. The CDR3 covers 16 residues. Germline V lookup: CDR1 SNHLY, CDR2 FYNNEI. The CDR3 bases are TGTGCCAGCAGTGAGACCGGGGAAGTGGCCAAAAACATTCAGTACTTC. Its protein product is CASSETGEVAKNIQYF.

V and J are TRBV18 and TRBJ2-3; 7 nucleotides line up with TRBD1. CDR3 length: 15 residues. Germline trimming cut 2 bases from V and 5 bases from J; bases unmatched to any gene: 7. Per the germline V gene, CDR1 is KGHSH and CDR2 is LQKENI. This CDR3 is CASSPGRGSGDTQYF. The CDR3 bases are TGTGCCAGCTCACCAGGCAGGGGGTCAGGAGATACGCAGTATTTT.

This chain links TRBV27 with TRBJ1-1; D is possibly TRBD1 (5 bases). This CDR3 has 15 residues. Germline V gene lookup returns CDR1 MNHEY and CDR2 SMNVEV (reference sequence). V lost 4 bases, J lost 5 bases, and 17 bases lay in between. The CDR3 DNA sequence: TGTGCCAGCAGTTCTATTGGGACTTCGGGAACTGAAGCTTTCTTT. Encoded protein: CASSSIGTSGTEAFF.

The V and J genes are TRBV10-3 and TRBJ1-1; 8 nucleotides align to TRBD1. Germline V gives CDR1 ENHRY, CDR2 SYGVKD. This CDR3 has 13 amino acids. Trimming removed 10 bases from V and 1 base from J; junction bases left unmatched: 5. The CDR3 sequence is CATAGQGNTEAFF. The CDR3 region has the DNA TGTGCCACCGCTGGACAGGGGAACACTGAAGCTTTCTTT.

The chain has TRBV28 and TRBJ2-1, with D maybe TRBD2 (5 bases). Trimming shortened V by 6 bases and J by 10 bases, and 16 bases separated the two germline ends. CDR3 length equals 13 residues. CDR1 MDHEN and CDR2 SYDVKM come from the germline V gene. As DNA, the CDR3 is TGTGCCAGCAGCCAATCCTACGGAGGAGAGCAGTTCTTC. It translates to CASSQSYGGEQFF.

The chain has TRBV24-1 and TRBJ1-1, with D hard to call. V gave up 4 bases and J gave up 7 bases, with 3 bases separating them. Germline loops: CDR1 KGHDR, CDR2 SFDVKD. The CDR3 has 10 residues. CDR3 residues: CATSDFEAFF. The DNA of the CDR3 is TGTGCCACCAGTGACTTTGAAGCTTTCTTT.

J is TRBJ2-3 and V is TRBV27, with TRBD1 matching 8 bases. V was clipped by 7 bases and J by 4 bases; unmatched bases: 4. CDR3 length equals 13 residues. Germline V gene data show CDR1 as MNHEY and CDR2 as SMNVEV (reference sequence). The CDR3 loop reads CASIRQGSDTQYF. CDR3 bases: TGTGCCAGCATTCGACAGGGGTCAGATACGCAGTATTTT.

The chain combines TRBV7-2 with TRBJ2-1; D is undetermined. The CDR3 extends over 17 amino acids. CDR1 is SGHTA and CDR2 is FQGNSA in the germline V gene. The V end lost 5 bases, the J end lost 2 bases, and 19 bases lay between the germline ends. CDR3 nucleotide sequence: TGTGCCAGCAGCCCACCCGCCGTTACTAACCCCTACAATGAGCAGTTCTTC. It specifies CASSPPAVTNPYNEQFF.